This T cell receptor (beta chain) was observed in a study of blood T cells in healthy people across ages. This CDR3 is built from 17 residues. CDR1 and CDR2 (germline): SGHKS, YYEKEE (reference sequence). The germline V and J ends were trimmed by 2 bases and 2 bases, with 18 bases remaining between them. Turning to this clonotype: No antigen is known for it.

Study-wide results and limits: Older age went with lower TCR beta diversity per million T cells, in a roughly linear way.

A second PCR of 7 to 11 cycles used a sample-barcoded 5' primer and a J-beta primer mix. TCRdb reprocessed the 5' RACE reads with MiXCR, giving one entry per CDR3 protein. Of about 640,000 distinct CDR3 sequences listed, approximately 30% are singletons. The chain recombines TRBV5-5 with TRBJ2-3; D may be TRBD1 (5 bases). This clonotype was sampled from a woman aged 80 or older in good health. Sequenced sample: blood. CDR3 DNA sequence: TGTGCCAGCAGCTTAATTCAGGGTGGTTCCTCCACAGATACGCAGTATTTT. Its translation is CASSLIQGGSSTDTQYF.